Shown below are 27 T cell receptor beta chains from a single sample sequenced in a study of tumor and adjacent non-tumor tissue in lung cancer. The template was RNA from unsorted bulk tissue. A modified ARM-PCR protocol with three rounds of nested PCR amplified TCRbeta. TCRdb redid the calling of the multiplex PCR reads with MiXCR, one entry per CDR3 protein. The sample holds about 200,000 distinct CDR3 sequences, less than 80% seen once. Sequenced material: lung tumor tissue. The source of these receptors is a man in his 60s with non-small cell lung cancer.

For this clonotype: The junction differs from germline at one of its ends, possibly a read error. The genes are TRBV20-1 and TRBJ1-5; D not resolved. The CDR3 is 14 amino acids. Germline CDR1 DFQATT, CDR2 SNEGSKA (reference sequence). CDR3 DNA: TGCAGTGCCCTCGCGCGTCGGGTCAATCAGTCCCAGCATTTT. Amino acid sequence: CSALARRVNQSQHF.

Concerning this clonotype itself: This may arise from a read error, as a much more abundant clone is one base away. The CDR3 is CSARVREDHEQYF. The CDR3 bases are TGCAGTGCTAGGGTGCGGGAGGACCACGAGCAGTACTTC. The V and J genes are TRBV20-1 and TRBJ2-7, with TRBD2 matching 8 bases. Germline lookup yields CDR1 DFQATT and CDR2 SNEGSKA (reference sequence). The length of the CDR3 is 13 residues. J gave up 5 bases and V 3 bases, and 6 bases lay outside the gene matches.

The sample holds a few counts of this clonotype. The chain carries TRBV4-1 and TRBJ1-1; TRBD1 agrees at 8 bases. Looked up from germline, CDR1 is MGHRA and CDR2 is YSYEKL. Trimming removed 4 bases from V and 4 bases from J; junction bases left unmatched: 8. The CDR3 has 15 residues. CDR3 amino acids: CASSRSGGLSTEAFF. CDR3 coding DNA: TGCGCCAGCAGCCGGTCAGGGGGCTTGAGCACTGAAGCTTTCTTT.

With regard to this clonotype: Given the absence of the conserved phenylalanine or tryptophan at the CDR3 end, a read error is likely. It is unclear where the CDR3 begins or ends on the DNA, so no DNA is shown, and the CDR3 is as TCRdb lists it. V and J are TRBV6-1 and TRBJ2-6. Germline V CDR1 and CDR2: MNHNS, SASEGT. Both ends counted, the CDR3 spans 15 residues. CDR3 residues: CTSSDRGPGANILAS.

In the case of this clonotype: One end of the junction fails to match germline, which may point to a read error. The chain is built from TRBV4-2 and TRBJ1-2; a weak D match, TRBD1 (5 bases). The CDR3 contains 13 residues. Germline V gene sequence: CDR1 LGHNA, CDR2 YNFKEQ. The CDR3 DNA reads TGTGCCAGCAGACAACCAGGGACCTATGGCTACACATTC. Translating gives CASRQPGTYGYTF.

To note about this clonotype: The germline gene is not matched at one end of the junction; a read error may be the cause. Here the CDR3 DNA reads TGCACTGCTAGACTAGATTATCAAGAGACCCAGTACTTC. Amino acids: CTARLDYQETQYF. V gene TRBV20-1 combines with J gene TRBJ2-5; possibly TRBD2 for D (6 bases). Looked up from germline, CDR1 is DFQATT and CDR2 is SNEGSKA (reference sequence). The CDR3 totals 13 residues.

This chain uses TRBV4-2 with TRBJ1-2; possible D gene TRBD1, 6 bases. V was trimmed by 0 bases and J by 8 bases, leaving 16 bases between them. The CDR3 covers 15 residues. The germline V gene has CDR1 LGHNA and CDR2 YNFKEQ. CDR3 amino acids: CASSQDSGGAGGYTF. The CDR3 bases are TGTGCCAGCAGCCAAGATTCGGGGGGCGCCGGAGGCTACACCTTC.

This clonotype was counted at least ten times. The chain joins TRBV12-3 or TRBV12-4 to TRBJ2-2, with a tentative D call TRBD1 (5 bases). CDR3 size: 13 residues. V lost 5 bases and J lost 7, with 11 bases in between. The CDR3 is CASSPRVGGELFF. CDR3 DNA sequence: TGTGCCAGCAGTCCCAGGGTCGGCGGGGAGCTGTTTTTT.

The sample holds one count of this clonotype. The V call is TRBV28, the J call TRBJ1-1, with TRBD1 as a possible D gene (5 bases). V gave up 3 bases and J gave up 3 bases, with 11 bases separating them. Per the germline V gene, CDR1 is MDHEN and CDR2 is SYDVKM. This CDR3 spans 14 amino acids. The DNA for the CDR3 is TGTGCCAGCAGTTTCATGGGGCTATACACTGAAGCTTTCTTT. Translating it yields CASSFMGLYTEAFF. The full variable domain, in which reference TRBV28 and TRBJ1-1 provide the parts outside the CDR3, is DVKVTQSSRYLVKRTGEKVFLECVQDMDHENMFWYRQDPGLGLRLIYFSYDVKMKEKGDIPEGYSVSREKKERFSLILESASTNQTSMYLCASSFMGLYTEAFFGQGTRLTVV.

This clonotype was seen repeatedly, ten times or more. The chain has TRBV20-1 and TRBJ2-3, with 8 nucleotides matching TRBD2. Germline V gene lookup returns CDR1 DFQATT and CDR2 SNEGSKA (reference sequence). The V and J ends lost 6 bases and 4 bases, in that order; junction bases with no gene match: 12. This CDR3 is built from 15 residues. The CDR3: CSAEGASGSPDTQYF. The CDR3 region has the DNA TGCAGTGCCGAGGGCGCCAGCGGGAGCCCAGATACGCAGTATTTT.

Notes on this clonotype: One end of the junction varies from germline; a read error may be responsible. The chain joins TRBV6-5 to TRBJ1-1, with unresolved D. The CDR3 sequence is 12 residues long. Germline-derived CDR1 and CDR2 are MNHEY and SVGAGI. The CDR3 protein is CASSYQVTETFF. CDR3 coding DNA: TGTGCCAGCAGTTATCAGGTCACTGAAACTTTCTTT.

The chain couples TRBV12-3 or TRBV12-4 to TRBJ1-2; D may be TRBD1 (6 bases). There are 13 residues in the CDR3. Trimming removed 6 bases at V and 8 bases at J, with 16 bases between. The CDR3 DNA reads TGTGCCAGCAGCCCAGACGGGGGGCTCGGCTACACCTTC. Residues: CASSPDGGLGYTF.

In this sample, this clonotype turned up a few times. This chain links TRBV6-2 or TRBV6-3 with TRBJ1-5; D unclear. Trimming removed 3 bases from V and 5 bases from J, with 8 bases in between. Germline V gives CDR1 MNHEY, CDR2 SVGEGT. This CDR3 is 13 amino acids long. Here the CDR3 DNA reads TGTGCCAGCAGTTATTCGCGGGATCAGCCCCAGCATTTT. It translates to CASSYSRDQPQHF.

This sequence joins TRBV20-1 and TRBJ2-7, with TRBD1 as a possible D gene (5 bases). Germline V gene lookup returns CDR1 DFQATT and CDR2 SNEGSKA (reference sequence). This CDR3 region has 14 residues. The V end was cut by 6 bases, the J end by 4 bases, with 19 bases between. CDR3 protein: CSARAGAKGYEQYF. In DNA form, the CDR3 reads TGCAGTGCCAGGGCCGGCGCCAAGGGGTACGAGCAGTACTTC.

The rearrangement links TRBV4-2 to TRBJ1-2; TRBD1 agrees at 7 bases. The V and J ends lost 2 bases and 3 bases, in that order; junction bases with no gene match: 9. CDR1 is LGHNA, CDR2 YNFKEQ, per germline. The CDR3 is 16 amino acids. CDR3 in amino acids: CASSQRPLGGDYGYTF. CDR3 nucleotides: TGTGCCAGCAGCCAACGCCCGTTAGGGGGCGACTATGGCTACACCTTC.

This clonotype was found many times. The chain employs TRBV7-8 and TRBJ2-2; D may match TRBD1 or TRBD2 (6 bases each). V dropped 3 bases and J dropped 7 bases, with 9 bases sitting between them. The germline V gene encodes CDR1 SGHVS and CDR2 FQNEAQ. The CDR3 runs to 13 residues. The CDR3 coding sequence is TGTGCCAGCAGCTTCGGGGGCGGCGGGGAGCTGTTTTTT. Translating it yields CASSFGGGGELFF.

In regard to this clonotype: A much larger clone lies one base from this, so it may be a read error. The rearrangement links TRBV5-1 to TRBJ2-1, with 13 bases that match TRBD2. Germline CDR1 reads SGHRS; CDR2 reads YFSETQ. J was trimmed by 8 bases and V by 1 base; bases with no gene match: 18. This CDR3 has 20 residues. The CDR3 DNA sequence: TGCGCCAGCAGCTTGAGAACTAGCGGGGGGGCTAGGGTCGCGGACGATGAGCAGTTCTTC. This gives the protein CASSLRTSGGARVADDEQFF.

About this clonotype itself: A junction end diverges from the germline sequence, so it may reflect a read error. The DNA for the CDR3 is TGCAGCGCTGTAAAAGGCTACGGGCAGTACTTC. Its translation: CSAVKGYGQYF. J is TRBJ2-7 and V is TRBV29-1; D not resolved. This CDR3 has 11 residues. The germline gives CDR1 SQVTM, CDR2 ANQGSEA.

The chain is built from TRBV20-1 and TRBJ2-3, with a weak D call TRBD1 (5 bases). The CDR3 length is 15 residues. V lost 7 bases, J lost 4 bases, and 21 bases lay in between. The germline V gene has CDR1 DFQATT and CDR2 SNEGSKA (reference sequence). CDR3 residues: CSVSPPDMVADTQYF. Written as DNA, the CDR3 is TGCAGTGTTAGCCCCCCGGACATGGTCGCAGATACGCAGTATTTT.

The gene calls are TRBV6-5 and TRBJ1-5; no clear D. The germline V gene has CDR1 MNHEY and CDR2 SVGAGI. V lost 7 bases and J lost 2, with 6 bases in between. The CDR3 totals 12 residues. For the CDR3, the DNA is TGTGCCAGCAACGGGGGCAATCAGCCCCAGCATTTT. It encodes CASNGGNQPQHF.

The rearrangement uses TRBV2 and TRBJ2-3, with unresolved D. Looked up from germline, CDR1 is SNHLY and CDR2 is FYNNEI. The CDR3 is made up of 15 amino acids. Trimming removed 2 bases from V and 4 bases from J, with 13 bases in between. CDR3 region: CASSERPSSSDTQYF. CDR3 sequence (DNA): TGTGCCAGCAGTGAAAGGCCGTCAAGCTCAGATACGCAGTATTTT.

As to this clonotype: Sequence at one end of the junction differs from germline and may be a read error. This sequence joins TRBV6-6 and TRBJ2-7; TRBD1 aligns across 8 bases. The CDR3 consists of 15 residues. In germline, CDR1 is MNHNY, CDR2 SVGAGI (reference sequence). As DNA, the CDR3 is TGTGTCAGCAGCCTTGGCCCAGGGGGCGCCTACGAGCAGTACTTC. Translation gives CVSSLGPGGAYEQYF.

Notes on this clonotype: Sequence at one end of the junction differs from germline and may be a read error. The J gene is TRBJ1-1, the V gene TRBV5-5; a possible D gene is TRBD1 (6 bases). Germline values: CDR1 SGHKS, CDR2 YYEKEE (reference sequence). CDR3 size: 14 residues. The chain's CDR3 is CVSSLVGGQGEAFF. The CDR3 nucleotides read TGTGTCAGCAGCTTGGTGGGGGGGCAAGGAGAAGCTTTCTTT.

This clonotype was counted only a few times. One end of the junction is discordant with germline, which a read error may explain. The rearrangement uses TRBV4-3 and TRBJ2-5; TRBD2 aligns across 10 bases. The germline V gene encodes CDR1 LGHNA and CDR2 YSLEER. The length of the CDR3 is 14 residues. CDR3 sequence: CASSPSGRVETKYF. The CDR3 DNA reads TGCGCCAGCAGCCCAAGCGGGAGGGTCGAGACCAAGTACTTC.

Concerning this clonotype: The conserved phenylalanine or tryptophan is not found at the CDR3 terminus, so this likely reflects a read error. V is TRBV28 and J is TRBJ1-2; D possibly corresponds to TRBD1 (6 bases). This CDR3 is built from 13 residues. Germline CDR1 MDHEN, CDR2 SYDVKM. For the CDR3, the DNA is TGTGCCAGCGTAAGGACAGCTCTCTATGGTTACACCTTA. Its translation is CASVRTALYGYTL.

In the case of this clonotype: The junction differs from germline at one of its ends, possibly a read error. CDR3 residues: CASSIKGLTWTDPSGAKVLTF. The CDR3 DNA reads as TGTGCCAGTAGTATTAAGGGGCTGACGTGGACGGATCCCTCTGGGGCCAAGGTCCTGACTTTC. The V gene is TRBV19, the J gene TRBJ2-6; perhaps TRBD1 as D (5 bases). Germline-derived CDR1 and CDR2 are LNHDA and SQIVND (reference sequence). The CDR3 sequence is 21 residues long.

Turning to this clonotype: A clone one base away is much larger, so this may be a read error. V is TRBV20-1 and J is TRBJ2-5, with unresolved D. The CDR3 sequence is 11 residues long. Trimming took 6 bases from V and 4 from J, leaving 9 bases between them. Germline-derived CDR1 and CDR2 are DFQATT and SNEGSKA (reference sequence). CDR3 protein: CSAGSPETQYF. In nucleotides, the CDR3 is TGCAGTGCAGGGTCACCAGAGACCCAGTACTTC.